This T cell receptor (beta chain) emerged from a study of blood T cell repertoires in COVID-19. Across the whole study: The United States, Italy and Spain supplied acute and convalescent COVID-19 samples.

CDR1 LNHDA and CDR2 SQIVND come from the germline V gene (reference sequence). The CDR3 spans 14 residues. V lost 5 bases, J lost 7 bases, and 3 bases stayed unmatched. Authors' methods: Reference gene primers were amplified, and this amplification served to estimate nucleated cell counts. Clones were sequenced by immunoSEQ multiplex PCR, and TCRdb holds only the in-frame ones, with some missing. That table is the source of V, J and clone size, and D and trimming were worked out from the DNA. This table has around 26,000 clones, about 90% appearing once. The specimen sequenced was peripheral blood. This sequence was found in a man between 65 and 79 years old with active COVID-19. This chain links TRBV19 with TRBJ1-6, with 9 bases aligning to TRBD1. The DNA for the CDR3 is TGTGCCAGTAGTTCGGGACAGGGAAATTCACCCCTCCACTTT. It encodes CASSSGQGNSPLHF.